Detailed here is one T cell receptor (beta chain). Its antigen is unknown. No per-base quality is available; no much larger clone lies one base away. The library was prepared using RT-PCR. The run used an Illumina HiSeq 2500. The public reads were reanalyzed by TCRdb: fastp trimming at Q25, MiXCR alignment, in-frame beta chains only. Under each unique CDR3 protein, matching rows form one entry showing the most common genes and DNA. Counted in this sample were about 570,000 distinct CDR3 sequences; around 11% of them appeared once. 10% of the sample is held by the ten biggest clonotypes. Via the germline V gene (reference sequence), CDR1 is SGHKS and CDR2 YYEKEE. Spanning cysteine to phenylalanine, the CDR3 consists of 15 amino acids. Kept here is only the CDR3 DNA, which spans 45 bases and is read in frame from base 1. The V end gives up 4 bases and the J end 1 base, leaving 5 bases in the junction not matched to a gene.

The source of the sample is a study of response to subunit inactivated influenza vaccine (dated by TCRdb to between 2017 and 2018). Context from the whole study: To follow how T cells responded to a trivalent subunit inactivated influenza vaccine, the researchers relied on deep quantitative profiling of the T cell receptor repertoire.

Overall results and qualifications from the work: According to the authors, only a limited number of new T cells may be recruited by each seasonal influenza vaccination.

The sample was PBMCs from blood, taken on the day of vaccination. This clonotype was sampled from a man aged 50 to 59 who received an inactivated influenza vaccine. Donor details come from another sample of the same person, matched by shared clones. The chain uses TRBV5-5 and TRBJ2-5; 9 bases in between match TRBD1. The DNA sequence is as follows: TGTGCCAGCAGCCGGGACAGGGCCCTCCAAGAGACCCAGTACTTC. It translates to CASSRDRALQETQYF.